Sequencing of this TCR beta chain was carried out in a study of blood T cells in healthy people across ages. General study results and limits: Across the age range, TCR beta diversity per million T cells fell in a roughly linear way.

Looked up from germline, CDR1 is SEHNR and CDR2 is FQNEAQ (reference sequence). This CDR3 has 14 amino acids. V was pared by 5 bases and J by 8 bases, with 7 bases of the junction left unmatched. As to this clonotype: As yet, its antigen is unknown.

Combining a sample-barcoded 5' primer with a J-beta primer mix, a second PCR ran for roughly 6 to 12 cycles. TCRdb used MiXCR to reprocess the 5' RACE reads, holding one entry per CDR3 protein. The sample lists approximately 1.5 million distinct CDR3 sequences; 40% to 45% were seen once. The gene calls are TRBV7-9 and TRBJ1-4, with 8 bases fitting TRBD1. Sequencing used blood. This TCR came from a woman aged 18 to 35 in good health. CDR3 DNA sequence: TGTGCCAGCAGCCCGGACAGGGTCCGGGAAAAACTGTTTTTT. Its protein is CASSPDRVREKLFF.